The 22 T cell receptor beta chains presented below share a single source sample, sequenced in a study of T cells in Graves' hyperthyroidism and ophthalmopathy. TCR beta CDR3 region amplification was performed from RNA transcripts. A first-round RT-PCR of the TCR CDR3 used the HTBI primer set. TCRdb recomputed calls from the multiplex PCR reads with MiXCR, one row per CDR3 protein. The sample shows around 23,000 distinct CDR3 sequences, around 50% of them seen only once. Sequencing was done on a sample of blood. These receptors were collected from a woman aged 40 to 50 with Graves' hyperthyroidism that later progressed to Graves' ophthalmopathy.

The chain links TRBV3-1 to TRBJ1-4; D not certain. V was cut by 0 bases and J by 8 bases, with 16 bases left in between. Per the germline V gene, CDR1 is LGHDT and CDR2 is YNNKEL (reference sequence). The CDR3 contains 16 residues. The CDR3 sequence is CASSQDRGPPAEKLFF. The CDR3 region has the DNA TGTGCCAGCAGCCAAGATAGAGGACCGCCGGCGGAAAAACTGTTTTTT.

This chain uses TRBV6-6 with TRBJ1-2, with TRBD1 identical over 11 bases. This CDR3 comprises 15 residues. V lost 3 bases, J lost 4 bases, and 4 bases stayed unmatched. The germline V gene encodes CDR1 MNHNY and CDR2 SVGAGI (reference sequence). The CDR3: CASSYAGTGGYGYTF. The DNA of the CDR3 is TGTGCCAGCAGTTATGCCGGGACAGGGGGCTATGGCTACACCTTC.

The rearrangement joins TRBV7-3 to TRBJ1-2; D is perhaps TRBD1 (6 bases). Germline lookup yields CDR1 SGHTA and CDR2 FQGTGA. V gave up 4 bases and J gave up 5 bases, with 20 bases separating them. The CDR3 is made up of 16 amino acids. The CDR3 sequence is CASSCPPAGDRYGYTF. The CDR3 DNA follows: TGTGCCAGCAGCTGCCCTCCGGCAGGGGACCGGTATGGCTACACCTTC.

This chain uses TRBV7-3 with TRBJ2-1; D gene unclear. The V gene lost 5 bases and the J gene lost 0 bases, with 8 bases spanning the gap. Germline assignment: CDR1 SGHTA and CDR2 FQGTGA. The CDR3 runs 14 residues. Here the CDR3 reads CASSLDYSYNEQFF. In DNA form, the CDR3 reads TGTGCCAGCAGCCTCGATTACTCCTACAATGAGCAGTTCTTC.

This chain links TRBV29-1 with TRBJ2-3; D not certain. The CDR3 has 11 amino acids. CDR1 and CDR2 from the germline V gene are SQVTM and ANQGSEA. The V end was cut by 6 bases, the J end by 6 bases, with 10 bases between. The CDR3: CSVAPRDTQYF. In nucleotides, the CDR3 is TGCAGCGTGGCGCCCAGGGATACGCAGTATTTT.

This clonotype has only a few counts. The gene calls are TRBV4-1 and TRBJ1-2; 9 positions agree with TRBD1. The CDR3 sequence is 15 residues long. The V segment lost 2 bases and the J segment 6 bases; nucleotides outside the gene matches: 7. Germline V gene sequence: CDR1 MGHRA, CDR2 YSYEKL. In DNA, the CDR3 is TGCGCCAGCAGCCAACTGACAGGGGGAGGCCATGGCTACACCTTC. Translating it yields CASSQLTGGGHGYTF.

The rearrangement links TRBV19 to TRBJ1-1, with a possible D match to TRBD1 (6 bases). There are 14 residues in the CDR3. Deletions cut 5 bases from V and 1 base from J, with 11 bases between. Germline V gene lookup returns CDR1 LNHDA and CDR2 SQIVND (reference sequence). CDR3 region: CASSLGRGNTEAFF. The CDR3 DNA sequence: TGTGCCAGTAGTTTGGGCAGGGGGAACACTGAAGCTTTCTTT.

This clonotype was picked up many times. V is TRBV14 and J is TRBJ2-3; maybe TRBD2 (6 bases). The CDR3 is 15 residues long. Germline loops: CDR1 SGHDN, CDR2 FVKESK. V lost 4 bases and J 2 bases, leaving 13 bases between the germline ends. The DNA of the CDR3 is TGTGCCAGCAGCCGGGGGGACTTCCCCACAGATACGCAGTATTTT. Translating gives CASSRGDFPTDTQYF. Filled out from reference TRBV14 and TRBJ2-3, the complete variable domain reads EAGVTQFPSHSVIEKGQTVTLRCDPISGHDNLYWYRRVMGKEIKFLLHFVKESKQDESGMPNNRFLAERTGGTYSTLKVQPAELEDSGVYFCASSRGDFPTDTQYFGPGTRLTVL.

The V gene is TRBV19, the J gene TRBJ2-5; TRBD1 is a possible D gene (6 bases). This CDR3 has 14 residues. The germline V and J ends were trimmed by 4 bases and 5 bases, with 14 bases remaining between them. Germline CDR1 is LNHDA and CDR2 is SQIVND (reference sequence). The CDR3 DNA sequence: TGTGCCAGTAGTACTCCGACAGGCTCGGAGACCCAGTACTTC. As protein: CASSTPTGSETQYF.

As regards this clonotype: An end of the junction differs from the germline gene, which may be a read error. This rearrangement joins TRBV10-3 to TRBJ1-6; weak D call: TRBD1 (5 bases). Germline CDR1 ENHRY, CDR2 SYGVKD. The CDR3 totals 13 residues. CDR3 residues: CAIRETDNPPLHF. CDR3 in DNA: TGTGCCATCAGGGAGACAGATAATCCACCCCTCCACTTT.

As for this clonotype: Relative to the germline gene, one junction end is altered; a read error may explain this. The V call is TRBV5-1, the J call TRBJ2-1, with D possibly matching TRBD1 (6 bases). The CDR3 consists of 15 residues. Germline V lookup: CDR1 SGHRS, CDR2 YFSETQ. CDR3 coding DNA: TGCGCCAGCGGTTCACAGGGTACCCAATACAATGAACAGTTCTTC. It specifies CASGSQGTQYNEQFF.

This clonotype was observed many times. The rearrangement joins TRBV4-1 to TRBJ2-5; maybe TRBD2 (7 bases). The CDR3 spans 16 residues. V lost 6 bases and J lost 2, with 19 bases in between. The V gene's germline CDR1 is MGHRA and CDR2 YSYEKL. In DNA form, the CDR3 reads TGCGCCAGCAGACGGCACGGCGGGGGCATACAAGAGACCCAGTACTTC. Its translation is CASRRHGGGIQETQYF.

CDR3 region: CSGGGASGTRGPNEQFF. In DNA, the CDR3 is TGCAGTGGAGGGGGGGCTAGCGGGACCAGGGGCCCCAATGAGCAGTTCTTC. V gene TRBV20-1 combines with J gene TRBJ2-1; 9 nucleotides line up with TRBD2. Germline V gene sequence: CDR1 DFQATT, CDR2 SNEGSKA (reference sequence). Trimming at V came to 7 bases and at J to 6 bases, leaving 19 bases not matched to a gene. The CDR3 covers 17 residues.

This clonotype was observed once. The CDR3 carries no conserved terminal phenylalanine or tryptophan, so it likely arises from a read error. The limits of the CDR3 on the DNA are not certain, so only TCRdb's listed CDR3 is given. The genes are TRBV7-3 and TRBJ2-7; the table's D call, TRBD1, was not checked against the DNA. The CDR3 adds up to 15 amino acids, both ends counted. Germline CDR1 reads SGHTA; CDR2 reads FQGTGA. CDR3 amino acids: CASSLVSWDGNEQCL.

With respect to this clonotype: Its ends do not fully match the called genes, so a read error is possible. The chain carries TRBV5-6 and TRBJ1-3, with no clear D. Germline V gives CDR1 SGHDT, CDR2 YYEEEE. There are 12 residues in the CDR3. The CDR3, as DNA: TGTGCCAGCAGCTACTCCGGCGGCTCCATTTATTTT. It is translated as CASSYSGGSIYF.

The chain carries TRBV7-8 and TRBJ2-7; a weak D match, TRBD2 (6 bases). The CDR3 contains 13 residues. Trimming left V 2 bases short and J 4 bases short, with 9 bases between. Germline V gene data show CDR1 as SGHVS and CDR2 as FQNEAQ. Written as DNA, the CDR3 is TGTGCCAGCAGCTTACGCGCGGGGTACGAGCAGTACTTC. Protein product: CASSLRAGYEQYF.

The CDR3 region is CASSPISGSSPLNEQFF. The CDR3 DNA sequence: TGCGCCAGCAGCCCAATCAGCGGGAGCAGTCCCCTCAATGAGCAGTTCTTC. The J gene is TRBJ2-1, the V gene TRBV5-1; 8 bases map to TRBD2. Trimming cost V 4 bases and J 6 bases; bases outside gene matches: 15. CDR1 SGHRS and CDR2 YFSETQ come from the germline V gene. This CDR3 has 17 residues.

The chain combines TRBV7-9 with TRBJ1-1; tentatively, D is TRBD1 (6 bases). The germline V gene has CDR1 SEHNR and CDR2 FQNEAQ (reference sequence). V lost 6 bases, J lost 8 bases, and 16 bases lay in between. The CDR3 runs 13 residues. CDR3: CASSHAGTNEAFF. CDR3 coding DNA: TGTGCCAGCAGTCACGCCGGGACAAACGAAGCTTTCTTT.

J is TRBJ1-1 and V is TRBV5-1, with D hard to call. This CDR3 contains 13 residues. Trimming removed 2 bases at V and 4 bases at J, with 9 bases between. The germline V gene encodes CDR1 SGHRS and CDR2 YFSETQ. CDR3 loop: CASSFYGGTEAFF. The CDR3 bases are TGCGCCAGCAGCTTCTATGGTGGCACTGAAGCTTTCTTT. The entire variable domain, with the rest obtained from reference TRBV5-1 and TRBJ1-1, is as follows: KAGVTQTPRYLIKTRGQQVTLSCSPISGHRSVSWYQQTPGQGLQFLFEYFSETQRNKGNFPGRFSGRQFSNSRSEMNVSTLELGDSALYLCASSFYGGTEAFFGQGTRLTVV.

The chain carries TRBV20-1 and TRBJ1-1, with D possibly matching TRBD1 (5 bases). Germline CDR1 is DFQATT and CDR2 is SNEGSKA (reference sequence). The V and J ends lost 7 bases and 6 bases respectively, with 15 bases between them. This CDR3 is built from 12 residues. The CDR3 bases are TGCAGTGTTGACAGAACAAGGGCTGAAGCTTTCTTT. Amino acid sequence: CSVDRTRAEAFF.

This clonotype was detected a few times. V and J are TRBV20-1 and TRBJ1-2; 9 bases fit TRBD1. The CDR3 contains 12 residues. V dropped 5 bases and J dropped 5; count of bases not matched to a gene: 3. CDR1 and CDR2 (germline): DFQATT, SNEGSKA (reference sequence). The CDR3 coding sequence is TGCAGTGCTTTACAGGGGGCGTATGGCTACACCTTC. Protein sequence: CSALQGAYGYTF.

The chain employs TRBV20-1 and TRBJ2-7; TRBD1 agrees at 7 bases. CDR1 DFQATT and CDR2 SNEGSKA come from the germline V gene (reference sequence). The J segment lost 7 bases and the V segment lost 4 bases, leaving 4 bases of the junction unmatched. The CDR3 length is 11 residues. The CDR3 region is CSAKTGFEQYF. The CDR3 DNA reads TGCAGTGCTAAGACAGGGTTTGAGCAGTACTTC.